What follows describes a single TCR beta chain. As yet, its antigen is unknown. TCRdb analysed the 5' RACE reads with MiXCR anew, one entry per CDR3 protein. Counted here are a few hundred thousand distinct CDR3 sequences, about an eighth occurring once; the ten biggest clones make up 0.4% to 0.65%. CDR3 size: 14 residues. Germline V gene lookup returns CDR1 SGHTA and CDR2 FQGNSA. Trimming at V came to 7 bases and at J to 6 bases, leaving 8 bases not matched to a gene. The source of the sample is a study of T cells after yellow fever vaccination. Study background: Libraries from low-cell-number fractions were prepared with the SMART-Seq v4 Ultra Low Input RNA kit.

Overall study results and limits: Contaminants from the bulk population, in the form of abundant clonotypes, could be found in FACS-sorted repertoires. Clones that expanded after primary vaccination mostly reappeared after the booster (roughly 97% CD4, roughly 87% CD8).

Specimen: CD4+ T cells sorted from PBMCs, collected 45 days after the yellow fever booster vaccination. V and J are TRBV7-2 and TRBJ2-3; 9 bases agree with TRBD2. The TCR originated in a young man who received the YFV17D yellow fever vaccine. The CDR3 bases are TGTGCCAGCACCCCAGCGGGAGGCGGGGATACGCAGTATTTT. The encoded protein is CASTPAGGGDTQYF.